This TCR beta chain derives from a study of shared clonotypes between healthy human individuals. Study-wide results and caveats: Clonotype sharing among the donors was expected to vary with sequencing depth. Sampling involved blood alone; tissue repertoires likely differ.

Germline CDR1 WNHNN, CDR2 SYGVQD (reference sequence). This CDR3 region has 8 residues. CD45RO-negative cells were positively selected for CCR7, leaving out terminally differentiated effector memory CD45RA+ cells. Donors were healthy HIV-negative adults without recently reported acute infections or vaccinations. This table comes from immunoSEQ multiplex PCR, and its TCRdb copy is limited to in-frame clones, with some not included. This sample has around 1.9 million clones, with 85% to 95% found just once. Worth noting for this clone: Its specificity is not known. One end of the junction varies from germline; a read error may be responsible.

The sequencing input was naive CD8+ T cells from PBMCs. The chain is built from TRBV10-1 and TRBJ2-7; no clear D gene. This TCR was sampled from a young man in good health. Some clones in this sample may be carry-over from other donors' samples. For the CDR3, the DNA is TGCGCCAGCACCCCTCCCCGATTC. Translating gives CASTPPRF.